Listed below are T cell receptor beta chains from one sample, sequenced in a study of T-cell memory formation after mild COVID-19. TCRdb redid the calling of the 5' RACE reads with MiXCR, one entry per CDR3 protein. Here the sample spans some 120,000 distinct CDR3 sequences, approximately 5.9% being singletons. The material sequenced was PBMCs or a T cell subset sorted from them (not recorded which). Receptors originate from an adult woman who had mild COVID-19 (a few samples of this study predate the infection). Cell type and time point are not known. Both conserved end residues are part of each CDR3. The D gene is left open where the match is weak. The size field is filled for only some rows; it gives once, few, many or a size class.

cdr3_aa	cdr3_nt	clone_size	cdr3_length	v_call	j_call	d_call
CATSDPAGTSGNEQFF	TGTGCCACCAGTGACCCCGCCGGGACTAGCGGAAATGAGCAGTTCTTC	-	16	TRBV24-1	TRBJ2-1	TRBD2
CSAPKPGTSGTDTQYF	TGCAGTGCGCCTAAGCCCGGGACTAGCGGCACAGATACGCAGTATTTT	many	16	TRBV20-1	TRBJ2-3	TRBD2
CASSPSPNNEQFF	TGTGCCAGCAGCCCTAGTCCAAACAATGAGCAGTTCTTC	-	13	TRBV5-6	TRBJ2-1	-
CSASTGGNTGELFF	TGCAGTGCTAGCACAGGGGGAAACACCGGGGAGCTGTTTTTT	many	14	TRBV20-1	TRBJ2-2	TRBD1
CASSPIRYTEAFF	TGTGCCAGCTCACCAATCAGGTACACTGAAGCTTTCTTT	-	13	TRBV18	TRBJ1-1	-
CASSHPGTGENIQYF	TGTGCCAGCAGTCACCCCGGGACAGGGGAAAACATTCAGTACTTC	few	15	TRBV6-2/TRBV6-3	TRBJ2-4	TRBD1
CASSVTSGSDEQFF	TGTGCCAGCAGTGTTACTAGCGGGAGCGATGAGCAGTTCTTC	many	14	TRBV2	TRBJ2-1	TRBD2
CASSSQPGGVFGYTF	TGTGCCAGCAGTTCTCAGCCGGGGGGGGTGTTTGGCTACACCTTC	few	15	TRBV12-3/TRBV12-4	TRBJ1-2	-
CSANPGTGNQPQHF	TGCAGTGCAAACCCCGGGACAGGGAATCAGCCCCAGCATTTT	few	14	TRBV20-1	TRBJ1-5	TRBD1
CASSSRSGYDTQYF	TGTGCCAGCAGCTCCAGGTCGGGGTACGATACGCAGTATTTT	-	14	TRBV5-5	TRBJ2-3	-
CASSLGGVGEKLFF	TGTGCCAGCAGCTTAGGAGGGGTCGGTGAAAAACTGTTTTTT	many	14	TRBV7-9	TRBJ1-4	-
CASSATGDEQYF	TGTGCCAGCAGCGCGACAGGGGACGAGCAGTACTTC	many	12	TRBV7-9	TRBJ2-7	TRBD1
CAWGRTSVYNEQFF	TGTGCCTGGGGCCGGACTAGCGTCTACAATGAGCAGTTCTTC	-	14	TRBV30	TRBJ2-1	TRBD2
CASSPRGIRGQHLFF	TGCGCCAGCAGTCCGCGGGGGATAAGGGGGCAGCACCTGTTCTTC	-	15	TRBV5-1	TRBJ2-1	-
CASSSVGGDTEAFF	TGTGCCAGCAGCTCAGTCGGAGGGGACACTGAAGCTTTCTTT	-	14	TRBV5-6	TRBJ1-1	-
CASRPVSGTGANVLTF	TGTGCCAGCAGGCCTGTCTCGGGAACTGGGGCCAACGTCCTGACTTTC	many	16	TRBV11-2	TRBJ2-6	-
CASSSLLSQPDTQYF	TGTGCCAGCAGTTCCCTACTAAGTCAGCCAGATACGCAGTATTTT	few	15	TRBV6-5	TRBJ2-3	-
CASSPPGRFRKEQYF	TGTGCCAGCAGCCCTCCGGGACGGTTTCGGAAGGAGCAGTACTTC	many	15	TRBV11-2	TRBJ2-7	-
CASSARLGGDGELFF	TGTGCCAGCAGCGCCCGACTAGGAGGGGACGGGGAGCTGTTTTTT	medium-sized	15	TRBV7-2	TRBJ2-2	-
CSARDKGGNQPQHF	TGCAGTGCTAGAGATAAAGGGGGAAATCAGCCCCAGCATTTT	-	14	TRBV20-1	TRBJ1-5	-
CASSQDLGSSAVNTEAFF	TGTGCCAGCAGCCAAGATCTGGGTAGTTCAGCAGTGAACACTGAAGCTTTCTTT	-	18	TRBV3-1	TRBJ1-1	-
CASRNRGVNTEAFF	TGTGCCAGCCGAAACAGGGGGGTGAACACTGAAGCTTTCTTT	few	14	TRBV19	TRBJ1-1	TRBD1
CASGRRMNNEQFF	TGTGCCAGCGGGCGGCGGATGAACAATGAGCAGTTCTTC	many	13	TRBV7-8	TRBJ2-1	-
CASSLGRVYTQYF	TGTGCCAGCAGTTTAGGCCGTGTCTATACGCAGTATTTT	-	13	TRBV12-3/TRBV12-4	TRBJ2-3	-
CASSLIAGAYNEQFF	TGCGCCAGCAGCCTGATAGCGGGGGCCTACAATGAGCAGTTCTTC	many	15	TRBV5-1	TRBJ2-1	TRBD2
CASSPMAGGYNEQFF	TGTGCCAGCAGCCCCATGGCAGGAGGGTACAATGAGCAGTTCTTC	few	15	TRBV7-3	TRBJ2-1	-
CASSRGLAGSYEQYF	TGCGCCAGCAGCCGAGGACTAGCCGGATCCTACGAGCAGTACTTC	many	15	TRBV4-1	TRBJ2-7	TRBD2
CASSPGLASSTDTQYF	TGTGCCAGCAGCCCGGGACTAGCGTCTAGCACAGATACGCAGTATTTT	few	16	TRBV5-4	TRBJ2-3	TRBD2
CASSQGAGYEQYF	TGCGCCAGCAGCCAAGGAGCGGGCTACGAGCAGTACTTC	many	13	TRBV4-1	TRBJ2-7	-
CASSPTSGRASTYNEQFF	TGTGCCAGCAGTCCGACTAGCGGGAGGGCCAGTACGTACAATGAGCAGTTCTTC	few	18	TRBV6-2/TRBV6-3	TRBJ2-1	TRBD2
CASSLNSESSYEQYF	TGTGCCAGCAGCTTAAACAGCGAGAGCTCCTACGAGCAGTACTTC	few	15	TRBV7-3	TRBJ2-7	-
CASSLQPSYGYTF	TGCGCCAGCAGCTTGCAGCCGTCCTATGGCTACACCTTC	many	13	TRBV5-1	TRBJ1-2	-
CASSFSAATRTQYF	TGTGCCAGCAGTTTCTCGGCGGCTACTAGGACCCAGTACTTC	few	14	TRBV12-3/TRBV12-4	TRBJ2-5	-
CASSEQGARTEAFF	TGTGCCAGCAGCGAACAGGGGGCGCGGACTGAAGCTTTCTTT	many	14	TRBV7-9	TRBJ1-1	TRBD1
CASSIPGTSPYSSTDTQYF	TGTGCCAGCAGCATCCCCGGGACTAGTCCCTACTCTAGCACAGATACGCAGTATTTT	-	19	TRBV4-2	TRBJ2-3	TRBD2
CASSDLGTGAGEQYF	TGTGCCAGCAGCGACCTTGGGACAGGGGCTGGAGAGCAGTACTTC	few	15	TRBV7-9	TRBJ2-7	TRBD1
CATSPSPGETQYF	TGCGCCACCTCTCCATCCCCTGGAGAGACCCAGTACTTC	-	13	TRBV5-1	TRBJ2-5	-
CASSFPPAGETQYF	TGTGCCAGCAGTTTTCCCCCGGCGGGTGAGACCCAGTACTTC	many	14	TRBV12-3/TRBV12-4	TRBJ2-5	-
CATSDFAGDQPQHF	TGTGCCACCAGTGATTTCGCGGGAGACCAGCCCCAGCATTTT	-	14	TRBV24-1	TRBJ1-5	-
CASSGRTTDTQYF	TGTGCCAGCAGCGGTAGGACCACAGATACGCAGTATTTT	-	13	TRBV6-1	TRBJ2-3	-
CASSWTSGRDDEQFF	TGCGCCAGCAGCTGGACTAGCGGGAGGGACGATGAGCAGTTCTTC	many	15	TRBV5-1	TRBJ2-1	TRBD2
CASTAGRNYGYTF	TGTGCCAGCACCGCCGGGCGGAACTATGGCTACACCTTC	few	13	TRBV12-3/TRBV12-4	TRBJ1-2	-
CASSQGQAKETQYF	TGTGCCAGCTCCCAGGGACAGGCTAAAGAGACCCAGTACTTC	few	14	TRBV18	TRBJ2-5	TRBD1
CSVDPGQGDTQYF	TGCAGCGTTGACCCGGGACAAGGAGATACGCAGTATTTT	few	13	TRBV29-1	TRBJ2-3	-
CASRGRSGYTNEKLFF	TGTGCCAGCAGGGGGAGGTCGGGGTATACTAATGAAAAACTGTTTTTT	-	16	TRBV4-2	TRBJ1-4	-
CASSLATGRDGYTF	TGTGCCAGCAGCTTGGCCACAGGGAGGGATGGCTACACCTTC	-	14	TRBV5-6	TRBJ1-2	-
CASSRQGADYGYTF	TGTGCCAGCTCTAGACAGGGGGCTGACTATGGCTACACCTTC	many	14	TRBV6-2/TRBV6-3	TRBJ1-2	TRBD1
CASSVGPTGTGELFF	TGTGCCAGCAGCGTAGGTCCGACGGGGACCGGGGAGCTGTTTTTT	-	15	TRBV9	TRBJ2-2	-
CASSSLSNQPQHF	TGTGCCAGCAGTTCCCTTAGCAATCAGCCCCAGCATTTT	-	13	TRBV12-3/TRBV12-4	TRBJ1-5	-
CASSVRDRGLNPYGYTF	TGTGCCAGCAGTGTCCGGGACAGGGGGCTCAACCCATATGGCTACACCTTC	-	17	TRBV27	TRBJ1-2	TRBD1
CSVEEGGGYETQYF	TGCAGCGTTGAAGAAGGGGGTGGATACGAGACCCAGTACTTC	few	14	TRBV29-1	TRBJ2-5	-
CATSDSRTGFNGELFF	TGTGCCACCAGTGATTCACGGACAGGGTTCAACGGGGAGCTGTTTTTT	many	16	TRBV24-1	TRBJ2-2	TRBD1
CASSLTKQYTGELFF	TGTGCCAGCAGCTTAACCAAACAGTACACCGGGGAGCTGTTTTTT	many	15	TRBV7-3	TRBJ2-2	-
CASSAGYGYTF	TGTGCCAGCAGTGCAGGATATGGCTACACCTTC	-	11	TRBV12-3/TRBV12-4	TRBJ1-2	-